Following are 20 T cell receptor beta chains from one sample sequenced in a study of T cell repertoires in aging, cancer and after chemotherapy. The template was genomic DNA from peripheral blood, not RNA. Multiplex touch-down PCR with TRB-A/B primers amplified rearranged V-D-J TRB sequences. TCRdb recomputed calls from the multiplex PCR reads with MiXCR, one row per CDR3 protein. The sample lists about 2,700 distinct CDR3 sequences; 20% to 25% were seen once. What was sequenced was blood. The receptor source for this set is a human donor with a solid tumor.

This clonotype was seen a handful of times. This chain uses TRBV20-1 with TRBJ1-5, with 11 nucleotides matching TRBD1. The CDR3 extends over 16 amino acids. Germline CDR1 DFQATT, CDR2 SNEGSKA (reference sequence). V shed 3 bases, J shed 3 bases, and the junction held 7 bases outside the gene matches. CDR3 coding DNA: TGCAGTGCTAGGTCCGGGACAGGGGGGTTCAATCAGCCCCAGCATTTT. It yields the protein CSARSGTGGFNQPQHF.

The chain joins TRBV4-3 to TRBJ1-4; the D is unclear. V gave up 0 bases and J gave up 3 bases, with 14 bases separating them. The CDR3 runs to 17 residues. Germline V gene lookup returns CDR1 LGHNA and CDR2 YSLEER. This CDR3 is CASSQDIGSGANEKLFF. Written as DNA, the CDR3 is TGCGCCAGCAGCCAAGATATAGGGTCTGGGGCTAATGAAAAACTGTTTTTT.

This clonotype is medium-sized in the sample. The J gene is TRBJ2-1, the V gene TRBV5-5; possible D gene TRBD1, 6 bases. The CDR3 consists of 14 residues. CDR1 is SGHKS and CDR2 is YYEKEE in the germline V gene (reference sequence). V shed 4 bases and J shed 7 bases, with 15 bases lying between them. The CDR3 DNA sequence: TGTGCCAGCAGCCCACAGGGTTTTGTAAATGAGCAGTTCTTC. Protein sequence: CASSPQGFVNEQFF.

The sample holds a few counts of this clonotype. The J gene is TRBJ1-5, the V gene TRBV6-2 or TRBV6-3, with a weak D call TRBD1 (6 bases). The germline V and J ends were trimmed by 6 bases and 6 bases, with 21 bases remaining between them. CDR3 size: 16 residues. In germline, CDR1 is MNHEY, CDR2 SVGEGT. The DNA of the CDR3 is TGTGCCAGCAGCCCCGCTAGGGGGAGGACAGCTCAGCCCCAGCATTTT. As protein: CASSPARGRTAQPQHF.

By frequency in the sample, this clonotype is medium-sized. The chain has TRBV27 and TRBJ2-1, with 9 bases identical to TRBD2. Germline CDR1 MNHEY, CDR2 SMNVEV (reference sequence). The CDR3 consists of 14 residues. The J segment lost 0 bases and the V segment lost 10 bases, leaving 4 bases of the junction unmatched. The DNA of the CDR3 is TGTGCCACCTTTAGCGGGAGCTCCTACAATGAGCAGTTCTTC. Protein: CATFSGSSYNEQFF.

This clonotype has more than one count but fewer than ten. The V gene is TRBV19, the J gene TRBJ1-5; D is unresolved. The CDR3 spans 18 residues. From germline, CDR1 is LNHDA and CDR2 SQIVND (reference sequence). Trimming took 2 bases from V and 4 from J, leaving 21 bases between them. The CDR3 nucleotides are TGTGCCAGTAGTATACAGTTCTCTTCGGCAGGAATTAATCAGCCCCAGCATTTT. Translated: CASSIQFSSAGINQPQHF.

This clonotype counts as medium-sized. The chain joins TRBV30 to TRBJ1-6, with 7 positions matching TRBD1. CDR3 length equals 13 residues. Germline lookup yields CDR1 GTSNPN and CDR2 SVGIG (reference sequence). Trimming cost V 4 bases and J 8 bases; bases outside gene matches: 5. The CDR3 spells CAWIRDRDSPLHF. DNA of the CDR3: TGTGCCTGGATCCGGGACAGAGATTCACCCCTCCACTTT.

By share, this clonotype counts as medium-sized (0.01 to 0.1%). The chain recombines TRBV6-6 with TRBJ2-5, with D unresolved. The V end lost 11 bases, the J end lost 5 bases, and 18 bases lay between the germline ends. This CDR3 spans 13 amino acids. In germline, CDR1 is MNHNY, CDR2 SVGAGI (reference sequence). This CDR3 is CASQRWLLETQYF. In nucleotides, the CDR3 is TGTGCCTCACAGAGGTGGCTGCTGGAGACCCAGTACTTC.

As regards this clonotype: This may be a read error, as it is one base from a much larger clone. Written as DNA, the CDR3 is TGCAGCCTTGTCCCCCCCCCTAGCGGGAGAACGGAGGAGCAGTACTTC. Translation: CSLVPPPSGRTEEQYF. This chain connects TRBV29-1 to TRBJ2-7; 10 bases fit TRBD2. J lost 7 bases, V lost 8 bases, and 20 bases had no gene match. The germline gives CDR1 SQVTM, CDR2 ANQGSEA. The CDR3 runs 16 residues.

The chain uses TRBV5-4 and TRBJ2-5; TRBD2 agrees at 11 bases. V lost 4 bases to trimming and J lost 1 base; unmatched junction nucleotides: 12. Germline-derived CDR1 and CDR2 are SGHNT and YYREEE (reference sequence). The CDR3 covers 18 residues. CDR3 sequence: CASSMGARLAGSQETQYF. DNA of the CDR3: TGTGCCAGCAGCATGGGGGCCCGACTAGCGGGGAGCCAAGAGACCCAGTACTTC. The variable domain in full, completed from reference TRBV5-4 and TRBJ2-5, reads ETGVTQSPTHLIKTRGQQVTLRCSSQSGHNTVSWYQQALGQGPQFIFQYYREEENGRGNFPPRFSGLQFPNYSSELNVNALELDDSALYLCASSMGARLAGSQETQYFGPGTRLLVL.

This clonotype has just a few counts. Written as DNA, the CDR3 is TGTGCCAGCAGCACCGTGGGGGCGGAGCAGTACTTC. Its translation is CASSTVGAEQYF. The chain joins TRBV6-5 to TRBJ2-7; a possible D gene is TRBD1 (6 bases). The CDR3 consists of 12 residues. The V and J ends lost 6 bases and 7 bases respectively, with 13 bases between them. Germline values: CDR1 MNHEY, CDR2 SVGAGI.

This clonotype was found a few times. Since a much larger clone is just one base distant, this may be a read error. The chain recombines TRBV6-5 with TRBJ2-2; D remains ambiguous. V lost 7 bases and J 0 bases, leaving 15 bases between the germline ends. CDR1 and CDR2 (germline): MNHEY, SVGAGI. The CDR3 totals 16 residues. This CDR3 reads CASIGLERANTGELFF. CDR3 DNA sequence: TGTGCCAGCATCGGGTTGGAAAGGGCGAACACCGGGGAGCTGTTTTTT.

A few counts support this clonotype. V is TRBV5-6 and J is TRBJ2-7, with D perhaps TRBD1 (6 bases). The CDR3 length is 14 residues. Trimming pared 1 base from V and 2 bases from J, leaving 10 bases between. In germline, CDR1 is SGHDT, CDR2 YYEEEE. The CDR3 here is CASSLSGTTYEQYF. The CDR3 nucleotides read TGTGCCAGCAGCTTGTCAGGGACAACCTACGAGCAGTACTTC.

By share of the sample, this clonotype is medium-sized. The chain carries TRBV15 and TRBJ1-5, with D possibly being TRBD1 (5 bases). Germline CDR1 and CDR2: LNHNV and YYDKDF (reference sequence). V lost 4 bases and J 8 bases, leaving 12 bases between the germline ends. CDR3 length: 13 residues. The CDR3 region is CATSNVGGEPQHF. DNA of the CDR3: TGTGCCACCAGCAACGTCGGGGGGGAGCCCCAGCATTTT.

About this clonotype itself: A junction boundary mismatches the germline segment, possibly from a read error. The chain links TRBV11-3 to TRBJ1-2, with D unclear. Germline V gene sequence: CDR1 SGHNT, CDR2 YENEEA. The CDR3 runs 15 residues. The CDR3 nucleotides are TGCGCCAGCAGCCACTCTCAGACTGGAATATATGGCTACACCTTC. Its protein is CASSHSQTGIYGYTF.

The J gene is TRBJ2-7, the V gene TRBV6-5; D ambiguous. CDR3 length equals 13 residues. V was pared by 6 bases and J by 6 bases, with 15 bases between. Germline loops: CDR1 MNHEY, CDR2 SVGAGI. The CDR3 bases are TGTGCCAGCAGCCACGGCCCTGAAGGCGAGCAGTACTTC. Translation gives CASSHGPEGEQYF.

In this sample, this clonotype is medium-sized. V and J are TRBV29-1 and TRBJ2-2; 9 nucleotides match TRBD1. Trimming at V came to 6 bases and at J to 3 bases, leaving 5 bases not matched to a gene. Germline CDR1 reads SQVTM; CDR2 reads ANQGSEA. The CDR3 runs to 14 residues. The CDR3 DNA is TGCAGCGTCTGCCGGACAGGGGACACCGGGGAGCTGTTTTTT. Protein: CSVCRTGDTGELFF.

This clonotype was picked up a small number of times. The chain carries TRBV30 and TRBJ1-6; D is uncertain. Deletions cut 8 bases from V and 7 bases from J, with 9 bases between. In germline, CDR1 is GTSNPN, CDR2 SVGIG (reference sequence). The CDR3 loop spans 11 amino acids. CDR3 residues: CASSLNSPLHF. The CDR3 nucleotides read TGTGCCAGCAGCTTAAATTCACCCCTCCACTTT.

Notes on this clonotype: Likely a read error: the CDR3 ends without its conserved phenylalanine or tryptophan. It is unclear where the CDR3 begins or ends on the DNA, so no DNA is shown, and the CDR3 is as TCRdb lists it. The chain links TRBV27 to TRBJ2-6; the table assigns TRBD2, which was not confirmed against the DNA. The CDR3 comprises 8 residues, both ends counted. From germline, CDR1 is MNHEY and CDR2 SMNVEV (reference sequence). The CDR3 is CASSFQGG.

Judged by abundance, this clonotype is medium-sized (0.01 to 0.1%). The CDR3 sequence: CASSFHRGEQYF. In nucleotides, the CDR3 is TGTGCCAGCAGTTTCCATCGAGGCGAGCAGTACTTC. This chain links TRBV12-3 or TRBV12-4 with TRBJ2-7; no clear D gene. The CDR3 runs 12 residues. The V gene lost 3 bases and the J gene lost 6 bases, with 9 bases spanning the gap.